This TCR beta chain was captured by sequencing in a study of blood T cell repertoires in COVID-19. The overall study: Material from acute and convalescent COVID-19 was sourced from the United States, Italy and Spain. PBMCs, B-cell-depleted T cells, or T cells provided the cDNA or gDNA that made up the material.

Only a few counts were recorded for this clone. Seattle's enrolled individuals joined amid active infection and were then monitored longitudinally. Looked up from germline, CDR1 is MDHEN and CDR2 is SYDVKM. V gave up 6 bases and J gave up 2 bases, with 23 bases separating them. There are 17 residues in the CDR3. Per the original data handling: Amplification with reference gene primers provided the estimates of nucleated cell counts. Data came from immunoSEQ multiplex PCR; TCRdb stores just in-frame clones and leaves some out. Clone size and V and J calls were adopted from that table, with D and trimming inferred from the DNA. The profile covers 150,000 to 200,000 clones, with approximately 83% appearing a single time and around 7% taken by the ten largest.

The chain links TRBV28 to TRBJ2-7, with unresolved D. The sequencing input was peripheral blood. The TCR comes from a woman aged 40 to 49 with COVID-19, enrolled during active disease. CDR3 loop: CASSFPRIGALTYEQYF. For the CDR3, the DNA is TGTGCCAGCAGCTTTCCCCGAATCGGAGCACTTACCTACGAGCAGTACTTC.